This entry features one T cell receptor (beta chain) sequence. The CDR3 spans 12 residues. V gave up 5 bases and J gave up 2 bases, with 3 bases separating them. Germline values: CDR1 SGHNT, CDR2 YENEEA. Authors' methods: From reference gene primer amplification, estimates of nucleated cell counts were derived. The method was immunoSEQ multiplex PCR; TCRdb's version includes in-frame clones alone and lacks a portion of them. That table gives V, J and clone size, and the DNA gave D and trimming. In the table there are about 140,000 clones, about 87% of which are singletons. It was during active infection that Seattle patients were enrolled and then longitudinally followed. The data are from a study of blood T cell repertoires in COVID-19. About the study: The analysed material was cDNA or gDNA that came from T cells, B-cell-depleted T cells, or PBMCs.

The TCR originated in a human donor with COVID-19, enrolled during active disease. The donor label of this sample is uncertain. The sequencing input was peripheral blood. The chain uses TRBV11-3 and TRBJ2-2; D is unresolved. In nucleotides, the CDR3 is TGTGCCAGCAGCCGTAACACCGGGGAGCTGTTTTTT. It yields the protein CASSRNTGELFF. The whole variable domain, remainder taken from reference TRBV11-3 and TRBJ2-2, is EAGVVQSPRYKIIEKKQPVAFWCNPISGHNTLYWYLQNLGQGPELLIRYENEEAVDDSQLPKDRFSAERLKGVDSTLKIQPAELGDSAVYLCASSRNTGELFFGEGSRLTVL.